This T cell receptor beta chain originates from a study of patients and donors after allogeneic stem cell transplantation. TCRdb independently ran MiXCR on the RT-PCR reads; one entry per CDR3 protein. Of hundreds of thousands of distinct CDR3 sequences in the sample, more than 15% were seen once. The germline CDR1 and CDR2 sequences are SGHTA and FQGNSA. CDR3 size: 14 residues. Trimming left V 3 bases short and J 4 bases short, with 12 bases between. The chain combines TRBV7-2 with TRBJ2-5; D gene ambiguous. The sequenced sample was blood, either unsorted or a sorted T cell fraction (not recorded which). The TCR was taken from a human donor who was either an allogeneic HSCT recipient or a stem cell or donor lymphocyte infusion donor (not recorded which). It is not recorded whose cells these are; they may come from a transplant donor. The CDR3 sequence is CASSFRPRGETQYF. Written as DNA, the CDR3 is TGTGCCAGCAGCTTTCGCCCTCGCGGAGAGACCCAGTACTTC.